A single sample is the source of the 30 T cell receptor beta chains below, sequenced in a study of blood T cell repertoires in COVID-19. The table came from immunoSEQ multiplex PCR; TCRdb's copy has only in-frame clones and leaves some out. This repertoire shows about 270,000 clones, just under 90% found once; its top ten account for 4.1%. Specimen: PBMCs or T cells enriched from blood (not recorded which). These receptors all stem from a woman aged 25 to 45 with acute COVID-19.

V usage is TRBV24-1 and J usage is TRBJ1-5; TRBD1 might be the D (5 bases). The V end was cut by 2 bases, the J end by 6 bases, with 16 bases between. The CDR3 is 16 residues long. CDR1 and CDR2 from the germline V gene are KGHDR and SFDVKD. The CDR3 DNA reads TGTGCCACCAGTGATTCCCAAGGGGCTGTAGGTCAGCCCCAGCATTTT. Encoded protein: CATSDSQGAVGQPQHF.

V is TRBV9 and J is TRBJ2-3, with 9 bases identical to TRBD2. Per the germline V gene, CDR1 is SGDLS and CDR2 is YYNGEE. This CDR3 contains 16 residues. The V and J ends lost 0 bases and 0 bases, in that order; junction bases with no gene match: 2. CDR3 sequence (DNA): TGTGCCAGCAGCGTAGGAGCGGGGGGCAGCACAGATACGCAGTATTTT. Its protein product is CASSVGAGGSTDTQYF. The full variable domain, its missing parts supplied by reference TRBV9 and TRBJ2-3, is DSGVTQTPKHLITATGQRVTLRCSPRSGDLSVYWYQQSLDQGLQFLIQYYNGEERAKGNILERFSAQQFPDLHSELNLSSLELGDSALYFCASSVGAGGSTDTQYFGPGTRLTVL.

The rearrangement uses TRBV7-9 and TRBJ2-1, with TRBD2 matching over 7 bases. The length of the CDR3 is 15 residues. Germline lookup yields CDR1 SEHNR and CDR2 FQNEAQ (reference sequence). The J segment lost 4 bases and the V segment lost 2 bases, leaving 5 bases of the junction unmatched. CDR3 in DNA: TGTGCCAGCAGCTTATTAAGCGGGGCATACAATGAGCAGTTCTTC. Its protein product is CASSLLSGAYNEQFF.

The chain uses TRBV3-1 (or the pseudogene TRBV3-2) and TRBJ2-5, with a tentative D call TRBD1 (6 bases). Trimming stripped 0 bases from V and 1 base from J, with 12 bases between. CDR3 length: 16 residues. The V gene's germline CDR1 is LGHDT and CDR2 YNNKEL (reference sequence). CDR3: CASSQDLIQGQETQYF. CDR3 nucleotide sequence: TGTGCCAGCAGCCAAGATCTGATACAGGGCCAAGAGACCCAGTACTTC.

The chain couples TRBV5-4 to TRBJ1-2; a possible D gene is TRBD1 (6 bases). The V gene's germline CDR1 is SGHNT and CDR2 YYREEE (reference sequence). V was trimmed by 0 bases and J by 4 bases, leaving 10 bases between them. The CDR3 contains 14 residues. The CDR3 protein is CASSLVLGGYGYTF. The CDR3 nucleotides read TGTGCCAGCAGCTTGGTTTTAGGGGGCTATGGCTACACCTTC.

The CDR3 DNA follows: TGTGCCAGCAGCTTGGTTGGGGGGGGCACAGATACGCAGTATTTT. Protein: CASSLVGGGTDTQYF. V and J are TRBV5-6 and TRBJ2-3, with TRBD2 matching 7 bases. Looked up from germline, CDR1 is SGHDT and CDR2 is YYEEEE. The CDR3 is 15 residues long. The V segment lost 0 bases and the J segment 1 base; nucleotides outside the gene matches: 2.

This clone was recorded only once. The CDR3 coding sequence is TGTGCCAGCAGTTCAACCGGGACTAGAGCTTACAATGAGCAGTTCTTC. It translates to CASSSTGTRAYNEQFF. V and J are TRBV28 and TRBJ2-1; 8 bases match TRBD2. Per the germline V gene, CDR1 is MDHEN and CDR2 is SYDVKM. The CDR3 extends over 16 amino acids. V lost 4 bases and J lost 4; bases outside the gene matches: 9.

This chain connects TRBV14 to TRBJ1-1; TRBD1 matches 7 bases. Trimming at V came to 3 bases and at J to 5 bases, leaving 0 bases not matched to a gene. This CDR3 has 12 amino acids. Germline CDR1 SGHDN, CDR2 FVKESK. CDR3 sequence (DNA): TGTGCCAGCAGCCACAGGGGGACTGAAGCTTTCTTT. This gives the protein CASSHRGTEAFF.

The chain uses TRBV27 and TRBJ1-1; D is unresolved. Germline V gene sequence: CDR1 MNHEY, CDR2 SMNVEV (reference sequence). The V and J ends lost 5 bases and 6 bases respectively, with 13 bases between them. The CDR3 sequence is 13 residues long. The CDR3: CASSTSRRAEAFF. DNA of the CDR3: TGTGCCAGCAGTACCTCGAGGCGAGCTGAAGCTTTCTTT.

This clone was recorded only once. The chain combines TRBV12-2 with TRBJ1-2; the table's D call TRBD1 went unverified against the DNA. TRBV12-2 is a known pseudogene. This CDR3 region has 15 residues. CDR3 protein: CASRRRDRPTGGYTF. CDR3 bases: TGTGCAAGTCGCCGCCGGGACAGGCCAACAGGTGGCTACACCTTC.

This chain links TRBV18 with TRBJ2-7; 10 bases match TRBD2. CDR1 KGHSH and CDR2 LQKENI come from the germline V gene. The CDR3 sequence is 16 residues long. J was trimmed by 2 bases and V by 6 bases; bases with no gene match: 10. The DNA of the CDR3 is TGTGCCAGCTCGCAGACTTTAGCGGGAGGACCCTACGAGCAGTACTTC. Translated: CASSQTLAGGPYEQYF.

This clone was seen once. The chain joins TRBV19 to TRBJ1-4; D is possibly TRBD1 (5 bases). Germline loops: CDR1 LNHDA, CDR2 SQIVND (reference sequence). The CDR3 consists of 15 residues. Between the trimmed V and J ends, which lost 1 base and 5 bases, there was a span of 11 bases. This chain's CDR3 is CASSIGRQSNEKLFF. DNA for the CDR3: TGTGCCAGTAGTATAGGACGACAGTCAAATGAAAAACTGTTTTTT.

The chain has TRBV20-1 and TRBJ2-7, with TRBD2 identical over 13 bases. Germline V gene lookup returns CDR1 DFQATT and CDR2 SNEGSKA (reference sequence). J was trimmed by 3 bases and V by 3 bases; bases with no gene match: 5. CDR3 length equals 15 residues. Written as DNA, the CDR3 is TGCAGTGCTAGTGGACTAGCGGGAGTTTACTACGAGCAGTACTTC. This encodes CSASGLAGVYYEQYF.

The V and J genes are TRBV4-1 and TRBJ2-7; 13 bases are a match to TRBD2. The CDR3 has 15 amino acids. V shed 6 bases, J shed 6 bases, and the junction held 8 bases outside the gene matches. CDR1 is MGHRA, CDR2 YSYEKL, per germline. CDR3 protein: CASRGLAGTPTEQYF. The CDR3 region has the DNA TGCGCCAGCAGGGGACTAGCGGGAACTCCCACCGAGCAGTACTTC.

The chain uses TRBV6-5 and TRBJ1-6; D gene ambiguous. The CDR3 totals 14 residues. The ends were cut back, 1 base at V and 4 bases at J, with 5 bases in the middle. Germline assignment: CDR1 MNHEY and CDR2 SVGAGI. CDR3 loop: CASSYFRYNSPLHF. CDR3 sequence (DNA): TGTGCCAGCAGTTACTTTCGGTATAATTCACCCCTCCACTTT.

This rearrangement joins TRBV5-1 to TRBJ2-2; 7 nucleotides line up with TRBD2. Germline assignment: CDR1 SGHRS and CDR2 YFSETQ. The CDR3 runs 15 residues. Trimming took 2 bases from V and 3 from J; bases not matched to a gene: 4. CDR3 sequence reads: CASSFQREYTGELFF. The CDR3 DNA sequence: TGCGCCAGCAGCTTCCAGCGGGAATACACCGGGGAGCTGTTTTTT.

The chain has TRBV5-4 and TRBJ1-3, with D tentatively TRBD1 (6 bases). V was cut by 0 bases and J by 6 bases, with 10 bases left in between. Per the germline V gene, CDR1 is SGHNT and CDR2 is YYREEE (reference sequence). CDR3 size: 14 residues. In DNA form, the CDR3 reads TGTGCCAGCAGCTTGGACAGGGATGAAAACACCATATATTTT. Protein: CASSLDRDENTIYF. Looking up the rest from reference TRBV5-4 and TRBJ1-3 gives the full variable domain: ETGVTQSPTHLIKTRGQQVTLRCSSQSGHNTVSWYQQALGQGPQFIFQYYREEENGRGNFPPRFSGLQFPNYSSELNVNALELDDSALYLCASSLDRDENTIYFGEGSWLTVV.

This clone was seen once. The chain is built from TRBV27 and TRBJ2-3; D gene uncertain. The ends were cut back, 5 bases at V and 5 bases at J, with 5 bases in the middle. CDR1 is MNHEY and CDR2 is SMNVEV in the germline V gene (reference sequence). The CDR3 has 11 amino acids. Here the CDR3 reads CASSVGDTQYF. CDR3 bases: TGTGCCAGCAGTGTCGGAGATACGCAGTATTTT.

The CDR3 loop reads CASSQDGDREGNQPQHF. The DNA for the CDR3 is TGCGCCAGCAGCCAAGATGGAGACAGGGAAGGCAATCAGCCCCAGCATTTT. The V gene is TRBV4-3, the J gene TRBJ1-5; 7 nucleotides agree with TRBD1. Looked up from germline, CDR1 is LGHNA and CDR2 is YSLEER. This CDR3 is 17 amino acids long. The V gene end was trimmed by 0 bases and the J gene end by 2 bases; junction bases not matched to a gene: 7.

This clone was seen a handful of times. V is TRBV6-5 and J is TRBJ1-6; D is perhaps TRBD1 (6 bases). V lost 2 bases to trimming and J lost 10 bases, with 12 bases between them. Germline-derived CDR1 and CDR2 are MNHEY and SVGAGI. The CDR3 is 14 residues long. The CDR3 here is CASSYRAGESPLHF. CDR3 nucleotides: TGTGCCAGCAGTTACAGAGCAGGGGAATCACCCCTCCACTTT.

The genes are TRBV30 and TRBJ2-7; 11 bases agree with TRBD2. Germline CDR1 is GTSNPN and CDR2 is SVGIG (reference sequence). This CDR3 is 14 amino acids long. The junction had 3 bases not matched to a gene; V was cut back by 4 bases and J by 1 base. CDR3 bases: TGTGCCTGGACCTTAGCGGGAGGGTCCTACGAGCAGTACTTC. It encodes CAWTLAGGSYEQYF.

The chain couples TRBV6-5 to TRBJ1-6; 8 nucleotides line up with TRBD1. Germline CDR1 and CDR2: MNHEY and SVGAGI. The CDR3 runs 16 residues. The V segment lost 0 bases and the J segment 6 bases; nucleotides outside the gene matches: 4. CDR3 coding DNA: TGTGCCAGCAGTTACTCCATGGACAGGGTTAATTCACCCCTCCACTTT. The encoded protein is CASSYSMDRVNSPLHF.

The rearrangement links TRBV6-1 to TRBJ2-7, with 8 bases that match TRBD2. The junction had 1 base not matched to a gene; V was cut back by 0 bases and J by 6 bases. This CDR3 has 13 residues. Germline V gene data show CDR1 as MNHNS and CDR2 as SASEGT. CDR3 nucleotide sequence: TGTGCCAGCAGTGAAGCGACTAGCGCCGAGCAGTACTTC. It codes for CASSEATSAEQYF.

This rearrangement joins TRBV9 to TRBJ2-2; 10 bases fit TRBD2. Per the germline V gene, CDR1 is SGDLS and CDR2 is YYNGEE. This CDR3 spans 16 amino acids. V trimming: 0 bases; J trimming: 4 bases; junction bases outside the gene matches: 3. CDR3 sequence: CASSVGAGGPTGELFF. As DNA, the CDR3 is TGTGCCAGCAGCGTAGGAGCGGGAGGGCCCACCGGGGAGCTGTTTTTT.

This clone was observed a single time. CDR3 amino acids: CASQALGQPGISGYTF. In DNA form, the CDR3 reads TGTGCCAGCCAAGCCCTTGGACAGCCCGGTATAAGTGGCTACACCTTC. This chain connects TRBV27 to TRBJ1-2; tentatively, D is TRBD1 (6 bases). CDR1 MNHEY and CDR2 SMNVEV come from the germline V gene (reference sequence). CDR3 length equals 16 residues. Deletions cut 8 bases from V and 7 bases from J, with 26 bases between.

The chain has TRBV6-6 and TRBJ2-7; tentatively, D is TRBD2 (5 bases). The CDR3 sequence is 13 residues long. V was pared by 0 bases and J by 5 bases, with 8 bases between. The germline CDR1 and CDR2 sequences are MNHNY and SVGAGI (reference sequence). The CDR3 loop reads CASSYSDGNEQYF. The CDR3 DNA reads TGTGCCAGCAGTTACTCAGACGGGAACGAGCAGTACTTC.

The DNA for the CDR3 is TGTGCCAGCAGCCAACCCGACAGGGTGGTAAACTATGGCTACACCTTC. This sequence encodes CASSQPDRVVNYGYTF. This rearrangement joins TRBV4-2 to TRBJ1-2; TRBD1 matches at 7 bases. The CDR3 totals 16 residues. The V segment lost 2 bases and the J segment 2 bases; nucleotides outside the gene matches: 8. Germline CDR1 is LGHNA and CDR2 is YNFKEQ.

The chain carries TRBV7-9 and TRBJ1-1, with TRBD1 as a possible D gene (6 bases). Germline lookup yields CDR1 SEHNR and CDR2 FQNEAQ (reference sequence). V was clipped by 5 bases and J by 1 base, with 11 bases between them. This CDR3 region has 14 residues. The CDR3 coding sequence is TGTGCCAGCAGCGTAAGGACAGAGAACACTGAAGCTTTCTTT. This gives the protein CASSVRTENTEAFF.

This chain joins TRBV11-3 and TRBJ2-1, with 7 nucleotides matching TRBD2. J was trimmed by 2 bases and V by 1 base; bases with no gene match: 5. The CDR3 consists of 16 residues. Germline CDR1 and CDR2: SGHNT and YENEEA. Written as DNA, the CDR3 is TGTGCCAGCAGCTTAGTCGGCGGGAGTACCTACAATGAGCAGTTCTTC. Protein product: CASSLVGGSTYNEQFF. Looking up the rest from reference TRBV11-3 and TRBJ2-1 gives the full variable domain: EAGVVQSPRYKIIEKKQPVAFWCNPISGHNTLYWYLQNLGQGPELLIRYENEEAVDDSQLPKDRFSAERLKGVDSTLKIQPAELGDSAVYLCASSLVGGSTYNEQFFGPGTRLTVL.

This clone was counted once. The J gene is TRBJ2-1, the V gene TRBV3-1 (or the pseudogene TRBV3-2), with TRBD2 matching over 7 bases. Germline V CDR1 and CDR2: LGHDT, YNNKEL (reference sequence). The CDR3 covers 14 residues. V shed 1 base and J 6 bases; nucleotides not matched to a gene: 3. In DNA form, the CDR3 reads TGTGCCAGCAGCCAAGCAGGGAGGGGCAATGAGCAGTTCTTC. As protein: CASSQAGRGNEQFF.